This TCR beta chain was retrieved from a study of shared clonotypes between healthy human individuals. CD8 cells regarded as naive lacked CD45RO, were positively chosen for CCR7, and omitted terminally differentiated effector memory CD45RA+ cells. The CDR3 extends over 13 amino acids. Per the germline V gene, CDR1 is SGHDN and CDR2 is FVKESK. The V gene lost 4 bases and the J gene lost 3 bases, with 9 bases spanning the gap. Profiled with immunoSEQ multiplex PCR; TCRdb holds only in-frame clones, not every one. The profile shows roughly 600,000 clones, 95% to 98% of them singletons. This TCR was sampled from a man younger than 45 in good health. Material: naive CD8+ T cells sorted from blood. This chain links TRBV14 with TRBJ1-2; D is unclear. CDR3 residues: CASSPRTDYGYTF. The CDR3 coding sequence is TGTGCCAGCAGCCCCCGGACGGACTATGGCTACACCTTC.